This is a list of T cell receptor beta chains from one sample in a study of blood T cell repertoires in COVID-19. The table came from immunoSEQ multiplex PCR; TCRdb's copy has only in-frame clones and leaves some out. The repertoire holds approximately 480,000 clones, with 89% as singletons. Specimen: peripheral blood. The receptors originated from a man between 18 and 35 years old with COVID-19, enrolled during active disease. Both conserved end residues are part of each CDR3. Each record gives: J gene, V gene, D gene, clone size, CDR3 protein, CDR3 DNA. The D gene is left open where the match is weak. Not every row has a clone size; where given, it reads once, few, many or a size class.

TRBJ2-1 | TRBV7-8 | TRBD2 | . | CASSLAWRGGTYNEQFF | TGTGCCAGCAGCTTAGCGTGGCGGGGGGGCACCTACAATGAGCAGTTCTTC
TRBJ2-1 | TRBV7-3 | . | . | CASSGGGARNEQFF | TGTGCCAGCAGCGGAGGCGGGGCTAGAAATGAGCAGTTCTTC
TRBJ2-5 | TRBV27 | . | . | CASSLYREETQYF | TGTGCCAGCAGTTTATACAGGGAAGAGACCCAGTACTTC
TRBJ2-1 | TRBV6-5 | TRBD2 | . | CASTRLAGHEQFF | TGTGCCAGCACGCGACTAGCGGGCCATGAGCAGTTCTTC
TRBJ2-7 | TRBV18 | TRBD1 | . | CASSPGTGYEQYF | TGTGCCAGCTCACCAGGGACAGGATACGAGCAGTACTTC
TRBJ1-1 | TRBV5-1 | . | . | CASSPGAGREAEAFF | TGCGCCAGCAGCCCGGGAGCGGGACGAGAGGCTGAAGCTTTCTTT
TRBJ1-6 | TRBV1 | . | . | CTSSKRPGRGSPLHF | TGCACCAGCAGCAAACGTCCCGGGCGGGGTTCACCCCTCCACTTT
TRBJ1-2 | TRBV13 | . | . | CASSIWTSYNYGYTF | TGTGCCAGCAGCATTTGGACAAGTTATAACTATGGCTACACCTTC
TRBJ1-5 | TRBV24-1 | . | . | CATSDRPDQPQHF | TGTGCCACCAGTGATCGCCCGGATCAGCCCCAGCATTTT
TRBJ2-7 | TRBV27 | . | . | CASSFSGPYEQYF | TGTGCCAGCAGTTTCAGCGGTCCCTACGAGCAGTACTTC
TRBJ2-7 | TRBV27 | TRBD2 | . | CASSLGLAGEQYF | TGTGCCAGCAGTTTGGGACTAGCGGGGGAGCAGTACTTC
TRBJ2-7 | TRBV5-1 | TRBD2 | . | CASSLRTSGGMEQYF | TGCGCCAGCAGCTTGAGGACTAGCGGGGGTATGGAGCAGTACTTC
TRBJ1-4 | TRBV15 | . | . | CATSVSRGLGLFF | TGTGCCACCAGCGTGAGTAGGGGACTCGGACTGTTTTTT
TRBJ2-1 | TRBV5-1 | . | . | CASSLRGAGPYHEQFF | TGCGCCAGCAGCTTGCGTGGGGCGGGACCTTACCATGAGCAGTTCTTC
TRBJ2-2 | TRBV25-1 | TRBD2 | . | CASSGLTSGRGNTGELFF | TGTGCCAGCAGTGGCCTGACTAGCGGGAGAGGGAACACCGGGGAGCTGTTTTTT
TRBJ2-2 | TRBV7-2 | . | . | CASSPYSSALGELFF | TGTGCCAGCAGCCCTTACTCTAGCGCCCTCGGGGAGCTGTTTTTT
TRBJ2-3 | TRBV6-5 | . | once | CASSFGASTDTQYF | TGTGCCAGCAGTTTTGGGGCAAGCACAGATACGCAGTATTTT
TRBJ1-1 | TRBV5-1 | TRBD1 | . | CASSSSPDRLGTEAFF | TGCGCCAGCAGCTCGAGCCCGGACAGGTTAGGCACTGAAGCTTTCTTT
TRBJ1-1 | TRBV19 | . | . | CASSIEPERYTEAFF | TGTGCCAGTAGTATAGAACCGGAGAGGTACACTGAAGCTTTCTTT
TRBJ1-1 | TRBV2 | . | few | CATNPQNRGAEAFF | TGTGCCACAAACCCCCAAAACCGGGGAGCTGAAGCTTTCTTT
TRBJ1-1 | TRBV18 | . | few | CASSPREDTEAFF | TGTGCCAGCTCACCCAGGGAAGACACTGAAGCTTTCTTT
TRBJ1-6 | TRBV5-4 | . | many | CASSMDRNNSPLHF | TGTGCCAGCAGCATGGACAGAAATAATTCACCCCTCCACTTT
TRBJ1-2 | TRBV19 | . | . | CASSIVGTENYGYTF | TGTGCCAGTAGTATAGTGGGGACTGAGAACTATGGCTACACCTTC
TRBJ2-1 | TRBV11-2 | TRBD2 | . | CASSFWILAGEGDEQFF | TGTGCCAGCAGCTTTTGGATATTAGCGGGAGAAGGAGATGAGCAGTTCTTC